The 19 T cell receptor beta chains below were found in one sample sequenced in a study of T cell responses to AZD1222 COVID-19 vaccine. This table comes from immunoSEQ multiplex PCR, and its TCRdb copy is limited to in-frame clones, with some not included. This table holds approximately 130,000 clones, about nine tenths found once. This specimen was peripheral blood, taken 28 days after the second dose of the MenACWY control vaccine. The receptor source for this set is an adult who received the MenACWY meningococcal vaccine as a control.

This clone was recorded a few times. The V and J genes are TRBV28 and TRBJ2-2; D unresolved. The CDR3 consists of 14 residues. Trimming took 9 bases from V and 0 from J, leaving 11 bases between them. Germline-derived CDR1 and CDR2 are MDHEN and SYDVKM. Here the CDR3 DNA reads TGTGCCAGTAAGACGGATCCGAACACCGGGGAGCTGTTTTTT. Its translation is CASKTDPNTGELFF.

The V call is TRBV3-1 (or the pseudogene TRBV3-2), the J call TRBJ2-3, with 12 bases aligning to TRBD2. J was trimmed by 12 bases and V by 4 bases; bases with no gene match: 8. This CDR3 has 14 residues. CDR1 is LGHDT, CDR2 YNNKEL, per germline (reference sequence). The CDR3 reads CASSLGTSGFPQYF. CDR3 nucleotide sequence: TGTGCCAGCAGCCTAGGGACTAGCGGGTTCCCACAGTATTTT.

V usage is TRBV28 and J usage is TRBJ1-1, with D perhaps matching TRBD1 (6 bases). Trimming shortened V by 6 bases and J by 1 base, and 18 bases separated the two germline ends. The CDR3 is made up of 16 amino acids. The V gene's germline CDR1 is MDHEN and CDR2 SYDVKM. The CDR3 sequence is CASSPLTGAQNTEAFF. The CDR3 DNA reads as TGTGCCAGCAGCCCACTGACAGGAGCACAGAACACTGAAGCTTTCTTT.

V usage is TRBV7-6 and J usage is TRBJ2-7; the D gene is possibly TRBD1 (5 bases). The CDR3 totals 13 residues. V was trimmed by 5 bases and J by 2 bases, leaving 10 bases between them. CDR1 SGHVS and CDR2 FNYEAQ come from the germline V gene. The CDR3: CASSLDNPYEQYF. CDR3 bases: TGTGCCAGCAGCCTGGACAATCCCTACGAGCAGTACTTC.

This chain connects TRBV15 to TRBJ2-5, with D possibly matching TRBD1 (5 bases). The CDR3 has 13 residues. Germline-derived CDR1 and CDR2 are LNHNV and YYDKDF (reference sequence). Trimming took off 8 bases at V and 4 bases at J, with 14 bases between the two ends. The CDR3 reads CATRFLGLETQYF. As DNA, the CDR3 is TGTGCCACCCGATTCCTGGGGCTAGAGACCCAGTACTTC.

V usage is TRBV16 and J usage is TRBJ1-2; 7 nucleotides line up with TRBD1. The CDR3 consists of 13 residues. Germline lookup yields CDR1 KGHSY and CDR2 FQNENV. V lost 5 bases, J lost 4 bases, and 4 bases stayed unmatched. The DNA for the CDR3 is TGTGCCAGCAGCGGACAGGTGACCTATGGCTACACCTTC. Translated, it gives CASSGQVTYGYTF.

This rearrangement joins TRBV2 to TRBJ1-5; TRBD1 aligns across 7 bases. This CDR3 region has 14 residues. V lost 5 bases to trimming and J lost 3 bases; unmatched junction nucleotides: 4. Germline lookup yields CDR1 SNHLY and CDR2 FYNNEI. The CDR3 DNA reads TGTGCCAGCAGTAACAGGGGCCACAATCAGCCCCAGCATTTT. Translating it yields CASSNRGHNQPQHF.

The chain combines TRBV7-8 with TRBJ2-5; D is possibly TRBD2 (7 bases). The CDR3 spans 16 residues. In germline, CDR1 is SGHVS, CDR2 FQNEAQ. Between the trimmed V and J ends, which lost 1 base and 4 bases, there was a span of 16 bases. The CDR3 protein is CASSLEGGALGETQYF. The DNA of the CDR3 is TGTGCCAGCAGCTTAGAGGGGGGGGCGTTGGGAGAGACCCAGTACTTC.

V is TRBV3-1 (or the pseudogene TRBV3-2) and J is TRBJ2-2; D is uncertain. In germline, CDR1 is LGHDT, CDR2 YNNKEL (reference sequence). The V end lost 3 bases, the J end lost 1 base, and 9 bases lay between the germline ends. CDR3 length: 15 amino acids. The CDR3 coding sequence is TGTGCCAGCAGCCAGGGTAGGCAGAACACCGGGGAGCTGTTTTTT. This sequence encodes CASSQGRQNTGELFF.

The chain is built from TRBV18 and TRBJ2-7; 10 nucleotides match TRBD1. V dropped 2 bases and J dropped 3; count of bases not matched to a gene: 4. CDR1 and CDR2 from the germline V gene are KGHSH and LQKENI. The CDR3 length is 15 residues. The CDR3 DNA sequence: TGTGCCAGCTCACCAAGGGGACAGGGGAACTACGAGCAGTACTTC. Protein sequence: CASSPRGQGNYEQYF. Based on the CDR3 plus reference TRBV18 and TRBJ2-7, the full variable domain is NAGVMQNPRHLVRRRGQEARLRCSPMKGHSHVYWYRQLPEEGLKFMVYLQKENIIDESGMPKERFSAEFPKEGPSILRIQQVVRGDSAAYFCASSPRGQGNYEQYFGPGTRLTVT.

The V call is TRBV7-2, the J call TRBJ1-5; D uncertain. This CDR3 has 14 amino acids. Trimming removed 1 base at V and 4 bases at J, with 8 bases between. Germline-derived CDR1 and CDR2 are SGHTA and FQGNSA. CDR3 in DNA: TGTGCCAGCAGCTTAGTACCGATTAATCAGCCCCAGCATTTT. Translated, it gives CASSLVPINQPQHF.

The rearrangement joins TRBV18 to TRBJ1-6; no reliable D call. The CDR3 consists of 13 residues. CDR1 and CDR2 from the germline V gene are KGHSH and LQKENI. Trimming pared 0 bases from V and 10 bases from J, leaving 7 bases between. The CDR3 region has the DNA TGTGCCAGCTCACCACCTTACGGGTCACCCCTCCACTTT. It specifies CASSPPYGSPLHF. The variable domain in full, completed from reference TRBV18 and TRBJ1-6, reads NAGVMQNPRHLVRRRGQEARLRCSPMKGHSHVYWYRQLPEEGLKFMVYLQKENIIDESGMPKERFSAEFPKEGPSILRIQQVVRGDSAAYFCASSPPYGSPLHFGNGTRLTVT.

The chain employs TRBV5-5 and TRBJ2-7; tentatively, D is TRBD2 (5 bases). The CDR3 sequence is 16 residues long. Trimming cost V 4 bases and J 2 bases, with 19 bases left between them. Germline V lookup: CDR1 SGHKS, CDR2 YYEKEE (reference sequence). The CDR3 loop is CASSPRDGLLPYEQYV. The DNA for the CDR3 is TGTGCCAGCAGCCCTCGGGATGGGCTCCTCCCCTACGAGCAGTACGTC.

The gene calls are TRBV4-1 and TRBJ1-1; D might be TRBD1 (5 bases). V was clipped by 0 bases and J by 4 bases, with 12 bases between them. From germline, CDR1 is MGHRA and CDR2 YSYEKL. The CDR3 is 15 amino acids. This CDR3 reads CASSQDPQGATEAFF. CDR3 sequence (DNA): TGCGCCAGCAGCCAAGATCCGCAGGGCGCCACTGAAGCTTTCTTT.

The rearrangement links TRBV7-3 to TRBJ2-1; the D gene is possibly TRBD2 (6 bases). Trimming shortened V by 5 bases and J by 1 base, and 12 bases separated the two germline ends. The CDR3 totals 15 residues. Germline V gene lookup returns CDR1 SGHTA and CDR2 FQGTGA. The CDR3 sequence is CASSPGEVSYNEQFF. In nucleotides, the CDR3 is TGTGCCAGCAGCCCCGGGGAGGTGTCCTACAATGAGCAGTTCTTC.

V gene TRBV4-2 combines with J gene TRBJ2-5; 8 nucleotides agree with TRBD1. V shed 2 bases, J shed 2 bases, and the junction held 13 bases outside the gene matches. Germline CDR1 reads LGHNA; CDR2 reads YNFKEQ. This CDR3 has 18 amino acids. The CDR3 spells CASSQWRTGSSVQETQYF. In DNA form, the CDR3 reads TGTGCCAGCAGCCAATGGAGGACAGGGTCGTCGGTACAAGAGACCCAGTACTTC.

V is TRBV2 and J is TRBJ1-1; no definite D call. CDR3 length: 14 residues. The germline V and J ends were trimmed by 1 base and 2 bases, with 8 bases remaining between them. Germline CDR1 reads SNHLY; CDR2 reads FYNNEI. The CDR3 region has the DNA TGTGCCAGCAGTGAAGTTCCGGGAAACACTGAAGCTTTCTTT. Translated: CASSEVPGNTEAFF. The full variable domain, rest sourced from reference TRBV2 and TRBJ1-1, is EPEVTQTPSHQVTQMGQEVILRCVPISNHLYFYWYRQILGQKVEFLVSFYNNEISEKSEIFDDQFSVERPDGSNFTLKIRSTKLEDSAMYFCASSEVPGNTEAFFGQGTRLTVV.

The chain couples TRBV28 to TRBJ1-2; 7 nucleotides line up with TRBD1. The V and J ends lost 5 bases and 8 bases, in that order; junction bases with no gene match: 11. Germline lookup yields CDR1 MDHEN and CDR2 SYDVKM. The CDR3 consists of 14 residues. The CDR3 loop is CASSDDRAPWGYTF. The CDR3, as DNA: TGTGCCAGCAGTGACGACAGGGCCCCCTGGGGCTACACCTTC.

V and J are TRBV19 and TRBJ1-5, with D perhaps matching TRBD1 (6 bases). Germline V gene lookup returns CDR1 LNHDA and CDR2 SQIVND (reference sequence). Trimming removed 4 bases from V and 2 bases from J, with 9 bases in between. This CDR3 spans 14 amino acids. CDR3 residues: CASSRQVGNQPQHF. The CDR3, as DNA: TGTGCCAGTAGTAGACAGGTGGGCAATCAGCCCCAGCATTTT.